This T cell receptor (beta chain) was sequenced in a study of T cell changes during pregnancy in multiple sclerosis. Germline V CDR1 and CDR2: GTSNPN, SVGIG (reference sequence). The CDR3 loop spans 13 amino acids. V dropped 3 bases and J dropped 7 bases, with 13 bases sitting between them. Measured with immunoSEQ multiplex PCR; TCRdb has only the in-frame clones, and not every one. The sample includes nearly 80,000 clones, around 90% seen only once; the top ten take 0.21%. This sample comprised CD4+ T cells from peripheral blood mononuclear cells, obtained before pregnancy. The rearrangement uses TRBV30 and TRBJ1-5; perhaps TRBD1 as D (5 bases). The sequence was obtained from a female donor with multiple sclerosis, enrolled in a pregnancy study. CDR3 sequence: CAWSNGGGQPQHF. CDR3 nucleotide sequence: TGTGCCTGGAGCAACGGGGGGGGACAGCCCCAGCATTTT. The full variable domain, in which reference TRBV30 and TRBJ1-5 provide the parts outside the CDR3, is SQTIHQWPATLVQPVGSPLSLECTVEGTSNPNLYWYRQAAGRGLQLLFYSVGIGQISSEVPQNLSASRPQDRQFILSSKKLLLSDSGFYLCAWSNGGGQPQHFGDGTRLSIL.